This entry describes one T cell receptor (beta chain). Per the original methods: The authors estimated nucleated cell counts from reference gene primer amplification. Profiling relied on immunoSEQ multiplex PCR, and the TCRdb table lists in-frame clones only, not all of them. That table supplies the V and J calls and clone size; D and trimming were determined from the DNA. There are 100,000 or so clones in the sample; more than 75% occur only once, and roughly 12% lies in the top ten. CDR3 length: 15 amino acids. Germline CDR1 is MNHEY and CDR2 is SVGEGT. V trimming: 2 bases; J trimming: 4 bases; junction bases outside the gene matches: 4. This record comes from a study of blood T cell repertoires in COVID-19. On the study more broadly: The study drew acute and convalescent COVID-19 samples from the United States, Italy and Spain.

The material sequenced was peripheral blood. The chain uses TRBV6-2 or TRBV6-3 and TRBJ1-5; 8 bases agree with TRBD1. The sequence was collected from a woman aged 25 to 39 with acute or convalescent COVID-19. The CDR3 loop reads CASSYLGQANQPQHF. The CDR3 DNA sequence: TGTGCCAGCAGTTACCTGGGACAGGCTAATCAGCCCCAGCATTTT.